In its sample, the clone carrying this T cell receptor beta chain was seen once. Its specificity is unknown. The record originates from a study of STAT5B mutations in CD4+ large granular lymphocyte leukemia. Whole-study results and caveats: No patients shared main leukemic clonotypes, though around 25% appeared at low frequency elsewhere. Higher CD4+ than CD8+ T-LGLL clonality might reflect small sample size.

This was a survey-level run. The table came from immunoSEQ multiplex PCR; TCRdb's copy has only in-frame clones and leaves some out. The profile covers around 47,000 clones, with around 82% appearing a single time and about 0.35% taken by the ten largest. Specimen: CD4+ T cells from blood buffy coats. This sequence was found in a human donor in good health.

The CDR3 is CASSRRAGTGPPSGANVLTF. CDR3 nucleotide sequence: TGTGCCAGCAGCCGCCGCGCCGGGACAGGGCCCCCGTCTGGGGCCAACGTCCTGACTTTC. V usage is TRBV13 and J usage is TRBJ2-6; 9 bases are shared with TRBD1. V shed 5 bases, J shed 1 base, and the junction held 15 bases outside the gene matches. The germline V gene encodes CDR1 PRHDT and CDR2 FYEKMQ (reference sequence). CDR3 length equals 20 residues.